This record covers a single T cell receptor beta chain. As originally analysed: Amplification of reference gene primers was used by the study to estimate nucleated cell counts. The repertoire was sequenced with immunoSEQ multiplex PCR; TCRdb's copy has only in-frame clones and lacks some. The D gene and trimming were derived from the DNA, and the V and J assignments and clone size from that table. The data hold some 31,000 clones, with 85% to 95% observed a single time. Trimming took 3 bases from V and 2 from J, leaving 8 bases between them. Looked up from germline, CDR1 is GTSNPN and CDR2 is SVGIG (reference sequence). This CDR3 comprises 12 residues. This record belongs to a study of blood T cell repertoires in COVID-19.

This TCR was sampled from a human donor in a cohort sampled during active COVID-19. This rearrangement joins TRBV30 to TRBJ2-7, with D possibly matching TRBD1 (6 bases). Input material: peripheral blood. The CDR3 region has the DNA TGTGCCTGGAGACAGGGCCCCTACGAGCAGTACTTC. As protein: CAWRQGPYEQYF.